These 9 T cell receptor beta chains originate from one sample sequenced in a study of shared clonotypes between healthy human individuals. TCRdb's table, derived via immunoSEQ multiplex PCR, lists solely in-frame clones and lacks some. This sample has 550,000 to 700,000 clones, with 73% found just once. The sample was memory CD4+ T cells sorted from blood. Subset meaning: CD45RA-negative fraction. These receptors all come from a woman in her twenties or thirties in good health.

In the case of this clone: Other nucleotide sequences from this sample produce the same CDR3. This chain joins TRBV28 and TRBJ1-4; 10 nucleotides match TRBD1. Germline assignment: CDR1 MDHEN and CDR2 SYDVKM. The CDR3 sequence is 14 residues long. The V gene end was trimmed by 4 bases and the J gene end by 8 bases; junction bases not matched to a gene: 4. The CDR3 region has the DNA TGTGCCAGCAGTTCGGGACAGGGGCGCGAAAAACTGTTTTTT. Protein sequence: CASSSGQGREKLFF.

This clone has more than one count but fewer than ten. This chain's CDR3 is CASSLGQSYNEQFF. CDR3 coding DNA: TGTGCCAGCAGCTTAGGACAGTCCTACAATGAGCAGTTCTTC. The chain uses TRBV7-9 and TRBJ2-1, with a possible D match to TRBD1 (5 bases). The V end was cut by 1 base, the J end by 1 base, with 5 bases between. This CDR3 comprises 14 residues. In germline, CDR1 is SEHNR, CDR2 FQNEAQ (reference sequence).

Concerning this clone itself: Distinct nucleotide sequences in the sample also encode this CDR3. This chain joins TRBV5-1 and TRBJ2-5; a possible D gene is TRBD1 (5 bases). This CDR3 region has 13 residues. Per the germline V gene, CDR1 is SGHRS and CDR2 is YFSETQ. The V and J ends lost 0 bases and 2 bases respectively, with 5 bases between them. The CDR3 loop is CASSLGQQETQYF. CDR3 DNA: TGCGCCAGCAGCTTGGGACAGCAAGAGACCCAGTACTTC.

The rearrangement links TRBV4-2 to TRBJ2-7; 8 bases line up with TRBD2. Trimming took 5 bases from V and 4 from J; bases not matched to a gene: 7. Germline CDR1 is LGHNA and CDR2 is YNFKEQ. The length of the CDR3 is 14 residues. The CDR3 spells CASSRQRERYEQYF. In DNA form, the CDR3 reads TGTGCCAGCAGCAGACAGCGGGAGCGGTACGAGCAGTACTTC.

CDR3 region: CASSLGAAGSYEQYF. The CDR3 DNA reads TGTGCCAGCAGCTTAGGCGCAGCGGGATCCTACGAGCAGTACTTC. V is TRBV7-2 and J is TRBJ2-7; 7 bases map to TRBD2. The J segment lost 1 base and the V segment lost 1 base, leaving 4 bases of the junction unmatched. The CDR3 extends over 15 amino acids. Germline loops: CDR1 SGHTA, CDR2 FQGNSA.

The rearrangement joins TRBV6-1 to TRBJ2-3; 9 positions agree with TRBD1. V was pared by 7 bases and J by 3 bases, with 5 bases of the junction left unmatched. CDR1 is MNHNS and CDR2 is SASEGT in the germline V gene. The CDR3 extends over 14 amino acids. The CDR3 bases are TGTGCCAGCACCACGGGACAGGGAACAGATACGCAGTATTTT. Amino acid sequence: CASTTGQGTDTQYF.

This rearrangement joins TRBV7-9 to TRBJ2-5; D is perhaps TRBD1 or TRBD2 (7 bases each). This CDR3 region has 14 residues. In germline, CDR1 is SEHNR, CDR2 FQNEAQ (reference sequence). The V and J ends lost 5 bases and 4 bases respectively, with 14 bases between them. CDR3 in amino acids: CASSVQGRGETQYF. CDR3 sequence (DNA): TGTGCCAGCAGCGTACAGGGGAGGGGAGAGACCCAGTACTTC.

A single count supports this clone. The chain links TRBV7-2 to TRBJ2-7; no firm D call. Between the trimmed V and J ends, which lost 2 bases and 2 bases, there was a span of 16 bases. Germline V gene data show CDR1 as SGHTA and CDR2 as FQGNSA. There are 16 residues in the CDR3. The CDR3 DNA reads TGTGCCAGCAGCTTATTTTCCAGCGCTCCTCCCTACGAGCAGTACTTC. Its translation is CASSLFSSAPPYEQYF.

The chain carries TRBV5-5 and TRBJ1-5; the D gene is possibly TRBD1 (5 bases). Germline V gene sequence: CDR1 SGHKS, CDR2 YYEKEE (reference sequence). V lost 4 bases, J lost 5 bases, and 13 bases lay in between. The CDR3 has 14 residues. This chain's CDR3 is CASSRRQGHQPQHF. In DNA form, the CDR3 reads TGTGCCAGCAGCCGGCGTCAGGGACATCAGCCCCAGCATTTT.